The 12 T cell receptor beta chains reported below all come from one sample, sequenced in a study of blood T cell repertoires in COVID-19. The protocol was immunoSEQ multiplex PCR, while the TCRdb copy is restricted to in-frame clones and leaves out a portion. The profile covers 200,000 to 250,000 clones, with roughly 80% appearing a single time and 4.8% taken by the ten largest. The sequencing sample was made of PBMCs or T cells enriched from blood (not recorded which). Every receptor here comes from a woman between 50 and 59 years old who had been exposed to COVID-19.

V gene TRBV27 combines with J gene TRBJ2-3, with D possibly matching TRBD1 (6 bases). V gave up 6 bases and J gave up 5 bases, with 12 bases separating them. Germline V gene data show CDR1 as MNHEY and CDR2 as SMNVEV (reference sequence). The CDR3 extends over 13 amino acids. The chain's CDR3 is CASRGRGVDTQYF. The CDR3 DNA sequence: TGTGCCAGCAGGGGCAGGGGAGTAGATACGCAGTATTTT.

The chain links TRBV19 to TRBJ1-2; maybe TRBD1 (5 bases). Germline CDR1 reads LNHDA; CDR2 reads SQIVND (reference sequence). CDR3 size: 14 residues. Trimming shortened V by 4 bases and J by 0 bases, and 9 bases separated the two germline ends. The chain's CDR3 is CASSTATANYGYTF. The DNA for the CDR3 is TGTGCCAGTAGTACCGCGACAGCTAACTATGGCTACACCTTC.

This clone has just one count. CDR3 protein: CASSGDNIYGYTF. CDR3 DNA: TGTGCCAGCAGTGGGGACAATATCTATGGCTACACCTTC. The chain uses TRBV2 and TRBJ1-2; tentatively, D is TRBD1 (6 bases). The CDR3 length is 13 residues. The V end was cut by 4 bases, the J end by 4 bases, with 10 bases between. Germline CDR1 is SNHLY and CDR2 is FYNNEI.

The rearrangement links TRBV3-1 (or the pseudogene TRBV3-2) to TRBJ2-7, with 9 bases aligning to TRBD1. Per the germline V gene, CDR1 is LGHDT and CDR2 is YNNKEL (reference sequence). The ends lost 3 bases at V and 2 bases at J; junction bases unmatched: 2. This CDR3 has 14 residues. DNA for the CDR3: TGTGCCAGCAGCCATAGACAGGGGGCCTACGAGCAGTACTTC. It translates to CASSHRQGAYEQYF.

The chain employs TRBV7-9 and TRBJ1-1; D is possibly TRBD1 (5 bases). V lost 1 base, J lost 4 bases, and 10 bases lay in between. The germline V gene has CDR1 SEHNR and CDR2 FQNEAQ (reference sequence). The CDR3 extends over 14 amino acids. For the CDR3, the DNA is TGTGCCAGCAGCTTAGTTTTCGGGGGCACTGAAGCTTTCTTT. Translation gives CASSLVFGGTEAFF.

V gene TRBV11-2 combines with J gene TRBJ1-1; perhaps TRBD1 as D (5 bases). Trimming took 1 base from V and 11 from J, leaving 14 bases between them. The CDR3 sequence is 13 residues long. Germline V gives CDR1 SGHAT, CDR2 FQNNGV. In DNA, the CDR3 is TGTGCCAGCAGCTTAGCGGGACTGCTTGGGGCTTTCTTT. The encoded protein is CASSLAGLLGAFF. The full variable domain, in which reference TRBV11-2 and TRBJ1-1 provide the parts outside the CDR3, is EAGVAQSPRYKIIEKRQSVAFWCNPISGHATLYWYQQILGQGPKLLIQFQNNGVVDDSQLPKDRFSAERLKGVDSTLKIQPAKLEDSAVYLCASSLAGLLGAFFGQGTRLTVV.

V is TRBV24-1 and J is TRBJ2-1, with TRBD1 matching over 7 bases. V shed 5 bases and J 8 bases; nucleotides not matched to a gene: 5. CDR3 size: 13 residues. Germline V gene data show CDR1 as KGHDR and CDR2 as SFDVKD. CDR3 sequence: CATSGQGRDEQFF. For the CDR3, the DNA is TGTGCCACCAGTGGACAGGGCCGGGATGAGCAGTTCTTC.

The chain uses TRBV18 and TRBJ2-3, with 7 nucleotides matching TRBD2. After removal of 3 bases from V and 6 bases from J, the junction contained 12 bases not matched to a gene. The CDR3 contains 16 residues. CDR1 and CDR2 (germline): KGHSH, LQKENI. The CDR3 region is CASSPRQTGGSDTQYF. CDR3 in DNA: TGTGCCAGCTCACCTAGACAGACGGGGGGAAGTGATACGCAGTATTTT.

This chain links TRBV18 with TRBJ1-5; no definite D call. Germline V gene data show CDR1 as KGHSH and CDR2 as LQKENI. The V end was cut by 5 bases, the J end by 3 bases, with 8 bases between. This CDR3 is 13 amino acids long. CDR3 nucleotides: TGTGCCAGCTCAGGGCGGGTCAATCAGCCCCAGCATTTT. Protein: CASSGRVNQPQHF. Combining the CDR3 with reference TRBV18 and TRBJ1-5 gives the whole variable domain NAGVMQNPRHLVRRRGQEARLRCSPMKGHSHVYWYRQLPEEGLKFMVYLQKENIIDESGMPKERFSAEFPKEGPSILRIQQVVRGDSAAYFCASSGRVNQPQHFGDGTRLSIL.

In its sample, this clone was seen once. The V and J genes are TRBV2 and TRBJ2-5; 7 nucleotides agree with TRBD1. The germline CDR1 and CDR2 sequences are SNHLY and FYNNEI. V trimming: 8 bases; J trimming: 4 bases; junction bases outside the gene matches: 10. CDR3 size: 14 residues. The CDR3 coding sequence is TGTGCCAGCCGCCGACAGGGCCTGGGAGAGACCCAGTACTTC. It is translated as CASRRQGLGETQYF.

The chain carries TRBV19 and TRBJ2-3; D possibly corresponds to TRBD2 (6 bases). Trimming cost V 6 bases and J 5 bases, with 15 bases left between them. From germline, CDR1 is LNHDA and CDR2 SQIVND (reference sequence). This CDR3 spans 14 amino acids. The CDR3 DNA follows: TGTGCCAGTAGCCTTGGAGGGGCAGGAGATACGCAGTATTTT. Encoded protein: CASSLGGAGDTQYF.

Ten or more counts support this clone. The chain combines TRBV29-1 with TRBJ1-2, with D possibly being TRBD1 (6 bases). V lost 6 bases and J 11 bases, leaving 16 bases between the germline ends. The CDR3 consists of 11 residues. Per the germline V gene, CDR1 is SQVTM and CDR2 is ANQGSEA. CDR3 in amino acids: CSVTVTGTYTF. The DNA of the CDR3 is TGCAGCGTCACCGTTACAGGGACATACACCTTC.